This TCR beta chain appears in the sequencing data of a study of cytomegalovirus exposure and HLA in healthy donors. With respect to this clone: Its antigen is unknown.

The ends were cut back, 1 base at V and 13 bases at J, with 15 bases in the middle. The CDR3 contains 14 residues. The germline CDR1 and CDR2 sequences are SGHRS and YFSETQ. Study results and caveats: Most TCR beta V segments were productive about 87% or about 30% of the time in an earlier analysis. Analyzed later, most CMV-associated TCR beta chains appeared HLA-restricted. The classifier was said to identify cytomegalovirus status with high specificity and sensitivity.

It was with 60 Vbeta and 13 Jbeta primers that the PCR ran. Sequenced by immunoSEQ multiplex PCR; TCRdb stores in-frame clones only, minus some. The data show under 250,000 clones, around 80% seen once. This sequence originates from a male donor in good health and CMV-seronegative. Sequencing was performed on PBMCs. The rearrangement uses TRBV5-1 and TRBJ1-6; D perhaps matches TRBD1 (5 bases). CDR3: CASSLNRRDPPLHF. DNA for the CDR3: TGCGCCAGCAGCTTGAACAGGAGAGATCCCCCCCTCCACTTT.